This TCR beta chain was recovered during a study of cytomegalovirus exposure and HLA in healthy donors. The CDR3 totals 15 residues. Some clones are missing from TCRdb's copy, which holds only in-frame ones; the method was immunoSEQ multiplex PCR. This table holds under 150,000 clones, around 87% found once. The sequence was collected from a man aged 18 to 29 in good health and CMV-seropositive. The sample comprised PBMCs. The chain employs TRBV21-1 and TRBJ1-5; the table's D call, TRBD1, was not checked against the DNA. TRBV21-1 is a pseudogene locus. CDR3 in amino acids: CASSKDGQGYQPQHF. CDR3 DNA sequence: TGTGCCAGCAGCAAAGATGGGCAGGGGTATCAGCCCCAGCATTTT.